This is a list of T cell receptor beta chains from one sample in a study of T cells after yellow fever vaccination. In TCRdb, the 5' RACE reads were re-called with MiXCR into one record per CDR3 protein. The table records about 220,000 distinct CDR3 sequences, under 3.5% of them present only once. The specimen comprised CD4+ T cells sorted from PBMCs, sampled 10 days after the yellow fever booster vaccination. The source is a man between 18 and 29 years old who received the YFV17D yellow fever vaccine. Each CDR3 is given without its conserved first and last residue. The D gene is left open where the match is weak.

j_gene,v_gene,d_gene,CDR3aa
TRBJ2-2,TRBV5-1,.,ASNPDGYGATGELF
TRBJ2-2,TRBV4-3,TRBD2,ASSQEWTSGGNLNTGELF
TRBJ2-7,TRBV11-2,TRBD2,ASSSGLAIGQY
TRBJ1-4,TRBV4-3,.,ASSRGLGEANEKLF
TRBJ1-4,TRBV3-1,.,ASSQGPLEKLF
TRBJ2-1,TRBV10-3,.,AISEVHNEQF
TRBJ2-2,TRBV28,.,ASRQENTGELF
TRBJ1-6,TRBV27,TRBD1,ASSFRPQGYNSPLH
TRBJ1-4,TRBV6-1,.,ASTPSAGKLF
TRBJ1-1,TRBV19,.,ASSGVGDTEAF
TRBJ1-1,TRBV20-1,.,SGPPQRTNTEAF
TRBJ1-1,TRBV7-3,.,ASSLTRTGEAF
TRBJ2-5,TRBV24-1,.,ATSDSQGAETQY
TRBJ2-3,TRBV5-4,TRBD2,ASKTAPGSGGIDTQY
TRBJ2-1,TRBV5-1,TRBD2,ASSLVPGLRSEQF
TRBJ1-2,TRBV4-3,.,ASSQDIVNYGYT
TRBJ2-2,TRBV5-1,.,ASAPLQGRTGELF
TRBJ1-1,TRBV12-3/TRBV12-4,.,ASSPSGLWNMNTEAF
TRBJ1-1,TRBV12-3/TRBV12-4,TRBD1,ASSFDRATEAF
TRBJ1-2,TRBV4-2,TRBD1,ASSPSGTEDTYGYT
TRBJ2-7,TRBV10-3,TRBD1,AIRGQQSYEQY
TRBJ2-1,TRBV5-1,.,ASSVGDSDRSYNEQF
TRBJ1-1,TRBV3-1,.,ASSLGLGASEAF
TRBJ2-1,TRBV11-2,.,ASSFVRSSKHNEQF
TRBJ1-1,TRBV7-2,TRBD1,ASTSRQGAEAF
TRBJ1-6,TRBV6-2/TRBV6-3,TRBD1,ASSSYAAGQRNSPLH
TRBJ2-5,TRBV20-1,.,SASSGGDSSGETQY
TRBJ2-3,TRBV20-1,TRBD2,SAAGLAGDTQY
TRBJ1-1,TRBV6-2/TRBV6-3,.,ASSYPRVGVTEAF
TRBJ2-7,TRBV12-3/TRBV12-4,.,ASAGTGSYEQY
TRBJ2-1,TRBV7-3,.,ASSSDGGGNEQF
TRBJ2-3,TRBV10-3,.,AISETGPNTDTQY